Detailed here is one T cell receptor beta chain. Its target is unknown. The primer mix had 60 Vbeta and 13 Jbeta primers. Clones were sequenced by immunoSEQ multiplex PCR, and TCRdb holds only the in-frame ones, with some missing. Of 150,000 to 200,000 clones listed, around two thirds are singletons. The data derive from a study of cytomegalovirus exposure and HLA in healthy donors. There are 11 residues in the CDR3. Germline V lookup: CDR1 SGHNT, CDR2 YENEEA. V lost 4 bases and J lost 6, with 6 bases in between. Study conclusions and caveats: Other equally common chains were less clonally expanded than HLA-associated TCR beta chains, a later analysis showed.

This receptor was taken from a man aged 25-45 years in good health and CMV-seropositive. The sequencing sample was made of PBMCs. The chain employs TRBV11-3 and TRBJ2-5; no definite D call. In DNA, the CDR3 is TGTGCCAGCAGCTCACAGCAGACCCAGTACTTC. Protein sequence: CASSSQQTQYF.